Reported below is one TCR beta chain. The sample comes from a study of control samples from healthy donors and cancer patients. Assay: immunoSEQ multiplex PCR; the TCRdb copy retains only in-frame clones and omits some. The table records 40,000 to 50,000 clones, about 94% of them present only once. The clonotype comes from a man aged 55 to 69 in good health. Sequenced material: blood.

CDR3 nucleotide sequence: TGTGCCACCAGTGATGCGGGGGCTGGCTACACCTTC. Translated, it gives CATSDAGAGYTF. The J gene is TRBJ1-2, the V gene TRBV24-1; a possible D gene is TRBD1 (6 bases). Deletions cut 3 bases from V and 7 bases from J, with 8 bases between. Germline V gene data show CDR1 as KGHDR and CDR2 as SFDVKD. This CDR3 region has 12 residues.